This T cell receptor beta chain was recovered during a study of CD8+ T cells in alopecia areata. Study details: In an open-label trial, patients got 5 to 10 mg tofacitinib twice daily.

Investigators isolated RNA and reverse transcribed it into cDNA to act as the sequencing template. Assay used: immunoSEQ multiplex PCR; TCRdb lists only in-frame clones, some missing. The data show 150,000 to 180,000 clones, 50% to 65% seen once. CDR1 and CDR2 from the germline V gene are PRHDT and FYEKMQ (reference sequence). This CDR3 is 16 amino acids long. The V and J ends lost 5 bases and 7 bases, in that order; junction bases with no gene match: 15. Sequenced here: CD8+ T cells sorted from blood, sampled at week 0. The chain uses TRBV13 and TRBJ2-7, with 9 bases identical to TRBD2. The receptor's source is a human donor with alopecia areata. The CDR3 loop is CASSAYSGGSPVEQYF. The CDR3 nucleotides are TGTGCCAGCAGCGCCTATAGCGGGGGTAGCCCGGTAGAGCAGTACTTC.